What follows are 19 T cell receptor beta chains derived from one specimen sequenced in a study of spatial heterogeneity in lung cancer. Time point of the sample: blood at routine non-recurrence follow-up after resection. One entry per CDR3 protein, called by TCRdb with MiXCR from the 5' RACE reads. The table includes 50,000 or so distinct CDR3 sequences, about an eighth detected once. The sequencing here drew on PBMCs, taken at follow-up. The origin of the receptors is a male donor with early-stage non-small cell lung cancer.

The CDR3 bases are TGCGCCAGCAGCCCCCGACTAGCGGGGAACAATGAGCAGTTCTTC. Encoded protein: CASSPRLAGNNEQFF. This rearrangement joins TRBV4-3 to TRBJ2-1; 11 nucleotides align to TRBD2. CDR1 is LGHNA and CDR2 is YSLEER in the germline V gene. The CDR3 runs 15 residues. V lost 4 bases and J lost 5; bases outside the gene matches: 4.

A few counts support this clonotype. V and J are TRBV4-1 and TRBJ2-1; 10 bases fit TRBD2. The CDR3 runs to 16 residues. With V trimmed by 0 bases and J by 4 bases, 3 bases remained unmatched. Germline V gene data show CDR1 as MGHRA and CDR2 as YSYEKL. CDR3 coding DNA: TGCGCCAGCAGCCAAGATCCAGCGGGAGGGTACAATGAGCAGTTCTTC. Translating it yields CASSQDPAGGYNEQFF.

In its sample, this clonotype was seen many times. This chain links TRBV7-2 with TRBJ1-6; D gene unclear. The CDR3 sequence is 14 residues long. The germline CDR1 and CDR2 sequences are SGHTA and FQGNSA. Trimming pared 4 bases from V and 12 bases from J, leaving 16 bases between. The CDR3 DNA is TGTGCCAGCAGCTCGACCTATAAGGGAGGACCCCTCCACTTT. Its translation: CASSSTYKGGPLHF. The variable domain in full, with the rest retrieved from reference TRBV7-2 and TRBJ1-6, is GAGVSQSPSNKVTEKGKDVELRCDPISGHTALYWYRQSLGQGLEFLIYFQGNSAPDKSGLPSDRFSAERTGGSVSTLTIQRTQQEDSAVYLCASSSTYKGGPLHFGNGTRLTVT.

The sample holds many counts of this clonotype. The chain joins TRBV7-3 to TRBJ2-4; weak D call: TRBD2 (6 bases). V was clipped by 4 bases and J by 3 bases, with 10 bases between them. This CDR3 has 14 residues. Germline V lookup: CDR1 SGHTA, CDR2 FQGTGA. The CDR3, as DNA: TGTGCCAGCAGCTCTAGGAGGGGCAAAAACATTCAGTACTTC. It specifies CASSSRRGKNIQYF.

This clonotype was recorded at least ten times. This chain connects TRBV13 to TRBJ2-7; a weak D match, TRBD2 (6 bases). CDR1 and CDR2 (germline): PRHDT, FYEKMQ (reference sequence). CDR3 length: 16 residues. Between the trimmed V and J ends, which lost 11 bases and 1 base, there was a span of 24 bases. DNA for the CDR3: TGTGCCTCCCGCAAGCTTGGGGTAGGAGGGTCCTACGAGCAGTACTTC. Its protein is CASRKLGVGGSYEQYF.

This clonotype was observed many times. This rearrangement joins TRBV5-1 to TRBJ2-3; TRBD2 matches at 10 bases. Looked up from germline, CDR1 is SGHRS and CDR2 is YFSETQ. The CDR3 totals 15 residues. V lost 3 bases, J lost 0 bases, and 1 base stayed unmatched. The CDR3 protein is CASSSTSGSTDTQYF. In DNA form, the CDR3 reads TGCGCCAGCAGCTCGACTAGCGGGAGCACAGATACGCAGTATTTT.

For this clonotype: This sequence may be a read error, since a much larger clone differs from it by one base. The CDR3 sequence: CVSSQGQINYGYTF. The CDR3 nucleotides read TGTGTCAGCAGCCAGGGACAGATAAACTATGGCTACACCTTC. The chain carries TRBV12-3 or TRBV12-4 and TRBJ1-2, with TRBD1 matching over 7 bases. The CDR3 runs to 14 residues.

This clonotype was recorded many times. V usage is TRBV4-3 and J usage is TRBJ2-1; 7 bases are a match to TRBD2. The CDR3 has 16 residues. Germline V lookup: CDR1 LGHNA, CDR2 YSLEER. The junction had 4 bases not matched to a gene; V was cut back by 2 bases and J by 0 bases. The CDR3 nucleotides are TGCGCCAGCAGCCAAAGACTAGCTTCCTCCTACAATGAGCAGTTCTTC. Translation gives CASSQRLASSYNEQFF.

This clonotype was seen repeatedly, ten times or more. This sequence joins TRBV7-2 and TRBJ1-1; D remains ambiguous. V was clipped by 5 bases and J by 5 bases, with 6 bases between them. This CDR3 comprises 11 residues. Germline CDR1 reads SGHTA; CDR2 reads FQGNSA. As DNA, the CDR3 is TGTGCCAGCAGCCAACGGACTGAAGCTTTCTTT. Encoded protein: CASSQRTEAFF.

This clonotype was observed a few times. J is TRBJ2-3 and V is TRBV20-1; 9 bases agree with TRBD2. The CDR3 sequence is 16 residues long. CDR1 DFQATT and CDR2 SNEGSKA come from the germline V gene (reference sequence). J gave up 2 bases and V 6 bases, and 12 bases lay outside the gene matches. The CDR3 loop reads CSALNSGGLSTDTQYF. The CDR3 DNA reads TGCAGTGCGTTAAACAGCGGGGGGCTCTCCACAGATACGCAGTATTTT.

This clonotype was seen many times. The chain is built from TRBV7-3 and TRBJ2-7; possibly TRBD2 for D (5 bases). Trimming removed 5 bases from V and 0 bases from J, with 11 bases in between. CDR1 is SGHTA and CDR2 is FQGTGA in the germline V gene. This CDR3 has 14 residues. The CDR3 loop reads CASSPDGVSYEQYF. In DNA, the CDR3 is TGTGCCAGCAGCCCAGACGGGGTCTCCTACGAGCAGTACTTC.

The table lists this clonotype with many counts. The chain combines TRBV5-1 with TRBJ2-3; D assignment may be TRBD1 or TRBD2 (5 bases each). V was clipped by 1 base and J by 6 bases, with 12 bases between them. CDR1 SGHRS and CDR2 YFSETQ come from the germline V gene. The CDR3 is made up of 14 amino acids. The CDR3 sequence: CASSLQGEADTQYF. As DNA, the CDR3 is TGCGCCAGCAGCTTGCAGGGAGAGGCGGATACGCAGTATTTT.

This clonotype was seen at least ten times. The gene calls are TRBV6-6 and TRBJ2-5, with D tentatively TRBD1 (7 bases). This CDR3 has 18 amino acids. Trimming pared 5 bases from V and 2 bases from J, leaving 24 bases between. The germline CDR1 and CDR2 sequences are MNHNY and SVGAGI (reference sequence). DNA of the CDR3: TGTGCCAGCAGTCTCGATGGCGGGGACAGCGGGTATCAAGAGACCCAGTACTTC. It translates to CASSLDGGDSGYQETQYF.

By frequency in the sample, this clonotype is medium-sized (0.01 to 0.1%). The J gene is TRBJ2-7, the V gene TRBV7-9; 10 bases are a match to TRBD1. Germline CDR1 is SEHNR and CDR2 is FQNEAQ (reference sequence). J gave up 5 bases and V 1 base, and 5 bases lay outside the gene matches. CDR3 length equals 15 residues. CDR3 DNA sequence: TGTGCCAGCAGCTTAGGACAGGGGGCCTTCCACGAGCAGTACTTC. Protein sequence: CASSLGQGAFHEQYF. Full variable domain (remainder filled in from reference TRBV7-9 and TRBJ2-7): DTGVSQNPRHKITKRGQNVTFRCDPISEHNRLYWYRQTLGQGPEFLTYFQNEAQLEKSRLLSDRFSAERPKGSFSTLEIQRTEQGDSAMYLCASSLGQGAFHEQYFGPGTRLTVT.

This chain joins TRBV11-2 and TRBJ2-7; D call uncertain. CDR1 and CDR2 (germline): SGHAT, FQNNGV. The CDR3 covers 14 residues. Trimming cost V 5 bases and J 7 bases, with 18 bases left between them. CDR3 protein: CASSIHQESWEQYF. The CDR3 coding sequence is TGTGCCAGCAGCATTCATCAGGAAAGTTGGGAGCAGTACTTC.

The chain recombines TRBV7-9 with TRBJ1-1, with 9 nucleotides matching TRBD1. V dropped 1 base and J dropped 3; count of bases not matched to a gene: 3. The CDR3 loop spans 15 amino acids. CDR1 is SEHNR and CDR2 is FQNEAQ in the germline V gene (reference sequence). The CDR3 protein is CASSLGDREYTEAFF. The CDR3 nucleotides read TGTGCCAGCAGCTTAGGGGACAGGGAATACACTGAAGCTTTCTTT.

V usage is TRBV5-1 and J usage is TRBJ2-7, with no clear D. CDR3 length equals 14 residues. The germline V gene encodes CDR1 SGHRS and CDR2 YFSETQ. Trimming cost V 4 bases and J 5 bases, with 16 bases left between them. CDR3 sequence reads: CASSLRQGRDEQYF. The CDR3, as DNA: TGCGCCAGCAGCCTCAGACAAGGCCGGGACGAGCAGTACTTC.

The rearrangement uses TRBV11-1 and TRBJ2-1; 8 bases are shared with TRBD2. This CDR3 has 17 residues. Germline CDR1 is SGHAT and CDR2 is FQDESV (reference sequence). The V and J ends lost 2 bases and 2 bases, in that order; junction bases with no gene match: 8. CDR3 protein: CASSLWRGAATYNEQFF. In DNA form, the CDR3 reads TGTGCCAGCAGCTTATGGCGGGGGGCCGCTACCTACAATGAGCAGTTCTTC.

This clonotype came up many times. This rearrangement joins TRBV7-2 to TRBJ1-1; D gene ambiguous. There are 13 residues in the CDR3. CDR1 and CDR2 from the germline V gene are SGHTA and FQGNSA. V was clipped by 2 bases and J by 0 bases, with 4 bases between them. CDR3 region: CASSLQMNTEAFF. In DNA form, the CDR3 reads TGTGCCAGCAGCTTACAGATGAACACTGAAGCTTTCTTT.